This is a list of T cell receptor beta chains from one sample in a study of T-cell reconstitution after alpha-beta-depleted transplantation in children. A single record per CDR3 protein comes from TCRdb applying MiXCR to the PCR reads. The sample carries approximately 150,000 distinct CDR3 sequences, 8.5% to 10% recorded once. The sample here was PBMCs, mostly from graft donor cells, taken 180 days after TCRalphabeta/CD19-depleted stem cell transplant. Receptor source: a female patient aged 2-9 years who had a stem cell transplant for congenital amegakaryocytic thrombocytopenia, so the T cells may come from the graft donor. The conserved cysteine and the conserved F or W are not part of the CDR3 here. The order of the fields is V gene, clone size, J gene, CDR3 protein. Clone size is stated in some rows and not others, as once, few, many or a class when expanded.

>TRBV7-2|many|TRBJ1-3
ASSLVEGNTIY
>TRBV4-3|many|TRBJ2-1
ASSQYAGGGNEQF
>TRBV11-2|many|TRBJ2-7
ASSPLSGRPYEQY
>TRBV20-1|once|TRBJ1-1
SARGIEGMNTEAF
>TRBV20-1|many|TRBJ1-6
SARTGGSSPLH
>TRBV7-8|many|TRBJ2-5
ASSPHKGTQY
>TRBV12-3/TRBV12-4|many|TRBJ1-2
ASSFLNYGYT
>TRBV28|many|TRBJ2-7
ASSMTPVHEQY
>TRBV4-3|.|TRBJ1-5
ASSQDLRGDSNQPQH
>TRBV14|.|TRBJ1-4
ASSQVWDPDNEKLF
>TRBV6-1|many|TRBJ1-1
ASGDRDPSNMNTEAF
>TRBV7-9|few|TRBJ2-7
ASSLAALTEQY
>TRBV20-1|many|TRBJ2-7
SARVGSGVGPYEQY
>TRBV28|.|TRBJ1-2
ASRPGIFPYGYT
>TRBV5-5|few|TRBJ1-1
ASSLETVVVTEAF
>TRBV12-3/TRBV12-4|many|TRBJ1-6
ASTKDRGHLADSPLH
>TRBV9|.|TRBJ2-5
ASSSGLGGQETQY
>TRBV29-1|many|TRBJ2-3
SDGGATDTQY